This TCR beta chain stems from a study of cytomegalovirus exposure and HLA in healthy donors. About this clone itself: The junction departs from the called germline gene at one end, perhaps through a read error.

Germline CDR1 is SEHNR and CDR2 is FQNEAQ (reference sequence). CDR3 length equals 16 residues. The study ran its PCR with 60 Vbeta and 13 Jbeta primers. Measured with immunoSEQ multiplex PCR; TCRdb has only the in-frame clones, and not every one. The sample lists roughly 150,000 clones, 70% to 90% occurring once. Sequencing was performed on PBMCs. The chain employs TRBV7-9 and TRBJ1-5; possibly TRBD1 for D (6 bases). This receptor was obtained from a woman in her forties in good health and CMV-seropositive. CDR3 DNA: TGTTCCAGCAGCCCACAAACTAGTACAGGGTGGCAGCCCCAGCATTTT. Amino acid sequence: CSSSPQTSTGWQPQHF.